These T cell receptor beta chains were read from a single sample in a study of blood T cells in healthy people across ages. TCRdb re-analysed the 5' RACE reads in MiXCR, keeping a single row per CDR3 protein. The sample holds about 1.8 million distinct CDR3 sequences, 49% seen once. Input material: blood. The source is a woman in her forties in good health. CDR3s include the opening cysteine and the closing phenylalanine or tryptophan. The D gene is left open where the match is weak. Expanded clones are given a class, and other clones once, few, many or no size at all.

DNA | CDR3 | J | V | D | size
TGTGCCAGCAGTGTCCGAACAGGAATGCGGGGGTACACAGATACGCAGTATTTT | CASSVRTGMRGYTDTQYF | TRBJ2-3 | TRBV27 | TRBD2 | NA
TGCGCCAGCAGCTTGTGGGGACAGGATGGAGAGACCCAGTACTTC | CASSLWGQDGETQYF | TRBJ2-5 | TRBV5-1 | TRBD1 | NA
TGTGCCAGCAGCTTGGACCCCACCGGGGAGCTGTTTTTT | CASSLDPTGELFF | TRBJ2-2 | TRBV5-5 | NA | NA
TGTGCCAGCAGCTTAGAGGCAGGGGTAGGCTCCTACAATGAGCGGTTCTTC | CASSLEAGVGSYNERFF | TRBJ2-1 | TRBV7-2 | NA | NA
TGTGCCAGCAGCTTAGAGTCAACCTGGGAGCGTCCAACAGATACGCAGTATTTT | CASSLESTWERPTDTQYF | TRBJ2-3 | TRBV7-9 | NA | few
TGTGCCAGCAGCTTCGGAGGCGCCTTGGGCGGCTACACCTTC | CASSFGGALGGYTF | TRBJ1-2 | TRBV5-6 | NA | once
TGTGCCAGCAGCAAAGCGGCGAGCGGGAATGAGCAGTTCTTC | CASSKAASGNEQFF | TRBJ2-1 | TRBV9 | NA | NA
TGTGCCATCAGTGATCTGGGACAGTCAAATACGCAGTATTTT | CAISDLGQSNTQYF | TRBJ2-3 | TRBV10-3 | TRBD1 | NA
TGCAGCGTTGGTGGACAGGCCGATGGCTACACCTTC | CSVGGQADGYTF | TRBJ1-2 | TRBV29-1 | TRBD1 | many
TGTGCCAGCAGTGAAGTGACAGGGAGGAGGGGCGAGCAGTACTTC | CASSEVTGRRGEQYF | TRBJ2-7 | TRBV2 | NA | NA
TGTGCCAGCAGACTCTCGGGGACAGGGTACAATGAGCAGTTCTTC | CASRLSGTGYNEQFF | TRBJ2-1 | TRBV28 | TRBD1 | few
TGTGCCAGCAGCATCCGGGTGGGGGCGAGTGAAGCTTTCTTT | CASSIRVGASEAFF | TRBJ1-1 | TRBV5-6 | NA | few
TGTGCCAGCAGTTTGGGGGGCAACCTTGGCTATGGCTACACCTTC | CASSLGGNLGYGYTF | TRBJ1-2 | TRBV27 | NA | NA
TGTGCCAGCAGCGCCGGACTAGCGGGGGAAAATTACGAGCAGTACTTC | CASSAGLAGENYEQYF | TRBJ2-7 | TRBV7-2 | TRBD2 | NA
TGTGCCAGCATCAAGGAGGGACCCCTGACAGATGTGCAGTATTTT | CASIKEGPLTDVQYF | TRBJ2-3 | TRBV12-3/TRBV12-4 | NA | NA
TGTGCCAGCAGACGTATTAGCTCCTACAATGAGCAGTTCTTC | CASRRISSYNEQFF | TRBJ2-1 | TRBV11-2 | NA | NA
TGTGCCAGCAGACCTCGGGGGCCCCGGGGCAATGAGCAGTTCTTC | CASRPRGPRGNEQFF | TRBJ2-1 | TRBV28 | NA | NA
TGTGCCTGCAGCAAAGACAGGGGCGGATCGGGGGCCACCTACAATGAGCAGTTCTTC | CACSKDRGGSGATYNEQFF | TRBJ2-1 | TRBV6-1 | TRBD1 | NA
TGCAGTGCTAGAGATCTAAGGAGGGGTGTGGGGGATCAGCCCCAGCATTTT | CSARDLRRGVGDQPQHF | TRBJ1-5 | TRBV20-1 | NA | NA
TGTGCCAGCAGTCTCCTCCCAATTCCCCGCACAGATACGCAGTATTTT | CASSLLPIPRTDTQYF | TRBJ2-3 | TRBV6-6 | NA | once
TGTGCCAGCAGTGAAGTTTCTCGTCAAGAGACCCAGTACTTC | CASSEVSRQETQYF | TRBJ2-5 | TRBV2 | NA | NA
TGTGCCAGCAGCTTAGTGGGACAGGGTATTCGAGATACGCAGTATTTT | CASSLVGQGIRDTQYF | TRBJ2-3 | TRBV13 | TRBD1 | few
TGTGCCAGCAGTACAGGGGGCTATCTTCAGCCCCAGCATTTT | CASSTGGYLQPQHF | TRBJ1-5 | TRBV28 | TRBD1 | NA